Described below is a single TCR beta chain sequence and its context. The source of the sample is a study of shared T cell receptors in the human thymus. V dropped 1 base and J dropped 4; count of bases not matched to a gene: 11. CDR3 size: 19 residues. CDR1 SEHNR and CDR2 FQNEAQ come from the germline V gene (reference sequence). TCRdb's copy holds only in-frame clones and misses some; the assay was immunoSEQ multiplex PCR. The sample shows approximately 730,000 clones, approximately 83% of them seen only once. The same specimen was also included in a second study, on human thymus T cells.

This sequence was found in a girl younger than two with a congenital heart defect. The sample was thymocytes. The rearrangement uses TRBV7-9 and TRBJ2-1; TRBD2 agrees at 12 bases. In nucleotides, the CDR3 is TGTGCCAGCAGCTTAGAACCTTCTAGCGGGGGGGCGGGGTACAATGAGCAGTTCTTC. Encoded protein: CASSLEPSSGGAGYNEQFF.